This T cell receptor beta chain was captured in a study of blood T cell repertoires in COVID-19. Study context: In each case, the material was cDNA or gDNA derived from T cells, B-cell-depleted T cells, or PBMCs.

With 10 bases removed from V and 3 bases from J, the gap between germline ends came to 18 bases. CDR3 size: 14 residues. Germline V gene data show CDR1 as WSHSY and CDR2 as SAAADI. Original data processing: Reference gene primer amplification in the assay estimated nucleated cell counts. TCRdb keeps only in-frame clones here, not all; method: immunoSEQ multiplex PCR. The DNA was the basis for D and trimming; V, J and clone size are from that table. Here the sample spans some 66,000 clones, about 89% being singletons. The sample was peripheral blood. This TCR derives from a human donor in a cohort sampled during active COVID-19. The chain is built from TRBV10-2 and TRBJ1-1; D remains unclear. CDR3 sequence: CATKIEDYDTEAFF. The DNA of the CDR3 is TGCGCCACCAAAATCGAGGATTATGACACTGAAGCTTTCTTT.